This T cell receptor beta chain was sequenced in a study of control samples from healthy donors and cancer patients. Germline CDR1 is MNHEY and CDR2 is SVGAGI. There are 13 residues in the CDR3. Trimming pared 7 bases from V and 1 base from J, leaving 10 bases between. Measured with immunoSEQ multiplex PCR; TCRdb has only the in-frame clones, and not every one. The sample comprises about 94,000 clones, 70% to 90% of which are singletons, and over 1% rests with the top ten. V and J are TRBV6-5 and TRBJ1-1; possible D gene TRBD1, 5 bases. The sequenced sample was blood. This receptor was identified in a woman in her 50s in good health. CDR3 amino acids: CASTLDRNTEAFF. DNA of the CDR3: TGTGCCAGCACCTTAGACAGGAACACTGAAGCTTTCTTT.